Described below is a single T cell receptor (beta chain) sequence and its context. Its cognate antigen has yet to be identified. Nothing much larger sits one base from this clone, and base qualities are not available. For repertoire sequencing, the TCR beta CDR3 regions were amplified from RNA transcripts. The first round of RT-PCR was done with HTBI primers and the Qiagen OneStep RT-PCR kit, and was followed by a second round of multiplex PCR, then size selection and purification. Sequencing of the libraries was carried out on an Illumina HiSeq2000 in paired-end mode with 100 bp reads. The authors' pipeline ran thus. SOAPnuke was used to process the reads, throwing out any read that had adapters, had uncalled bases, had a mean Phred below 15, or lacked an exact constant-primer or identifier match. COPE v1.2.5 was used to merge the high-quality paired reads. Unique nucleotide sequences were defined as clonotypes and aligned to IMGT TRB V, D and J references using MiTCR v1.1. The analysis was limited to V-J combinations with a frequency above 0.0001, which together covered about 99% of the repertoires. For each V-J combination, a TCR clonal expansion and chaos score was defined as the ratio of F50 clonal expansion to chaos observed in the TCRdist matrix. Welch's t-statistics and random forest were used to reduce the features to 13 V-J combinations, which were then used as input to a naive Bayes classifier. Thyroid-blood repertoire similarity was quantified with the Morisita-Horn index. The raw public data were reprocessed by TCRdb itself: fastp quality trimming at Q25, MiXCR clonotype calling, in-frame beta chains only. Identical CDR3 protein sequences are pooled into one entry, listed with their most common genes and DNA. The V and J calls were determined by TCRdb, not by the authors. Present in this sample are about 480,000 distinct CDR3 sequences, roughly an eighth of which were seen just once. The ten top clones hold 8% to 10% of the sample.

Patients with ophthalmopathy had moderately to severely active disease, with a Clinical Activity Score of 3 or more, a NOSPECS grade of 4 or more, and a disease duration of less than 3 months. Patients with other autoimmune diseases, uncontrolled infections, pregnancy or lactation were excluded. Diagnosis relied on clinical symptoms, serum thyroxine, TRAb, thyroid ultrasound and orbital computed tomography. Ficoll-Paque density gradient centrifugation was used to isolate PBMCs from around 10 ml of fresh peripheral blood. Trizol reagent was used to extract the total RNA, and its quality was then checked on an Agilent 2100 Bioanalyzer. The entry originates in a study of Graves' ophthalmopathy and Graves' hyperthyroidism (dated by TCRdb to 2016 to 2018). About the study as a whole: Peripheral blood was collected at initial diagnosis, prior to any treatment. The study used TCR beta repertoire signatures to distinguish Graves' ophthalmopathy from Graves' hyperthyroidism and to predict progression to ophthalmopathy. In total, 135 blood samples were TCR-sequenced: fewer than 50 ophthalmopathy, 75 hyperthyroidism and about 17 hyperthyroidism-to-ophthalmopathy patients. A discovery set of 95 to 100 patients (43 ophthalmopathy, about 58 stable hyperthyroidism) was enrolled to explore V-J signatures distinguishing ophthalmopathy from hyperthyroidism. For independent validation, a separate cohort was made up of roughly 19 hyperthyroidism patients plus 17 patients who later progressed from hyperthyroidism to ophthalmopathy. In about 6 hyperthyroidism patients, T-cell repertoires of thyroid tissue and blood were compared. After sampling, hyperthyroidism patients received methimazole starting at 30 mg daily, and ophthalmopathy patients received high-dose intravenous methylprednisolone. The approximately 100 discovery patients were divided at random into training and test sets in a 7:3 ratio.

The paper's findings and limits, for the study overall: In validation, the model predicted ophthalmopathy progression with 70.59% sensitivity and approximately 78% specificity; roughly eleven predicted patients were CT-confirmed with GO in a median of 6.5 months. In cross-validation, the 13-signature model distinguished ophthalmopathy from stable hyperthyroidism with nearly 90% sensitivity and approximately 81% specificity, while in the test set the corresponding values were approximately 79% and 70%. No statistical method was used to predetermine the sample size, and group allocation was not hidden from the investigators. Among expanded thyroid clonotypes with frequency above 0.001, most also showed up in blood, which suggests that blood repertoires may reflect the thyroid immune response.

V drops 4 bases and J drops 4 bases, leaving 16 bases in between. The CDR3 spans 15 residues, from the cysteine through the phenylalanine. Only CDR3 DNA is held: 45 bases, read in frame from base 1. Looking up the germline V gene yields CDR1 MGHRA and CDR2 YSYEKL. The chain joins TRBV4-1 to TRBJ2-5; a tentative D match to TRBD1 spans 6 bases. Sequencing was performed on blood. The clonotype comes from a woman between 25 and 40 years old with Graves' ophthalmopathy. Donor details come from another sample of the same person, matched by shared clones. The CDR3 sequence is CASSPTGTHLETQYF. The bases read TGCGCCAGCAGCCCGACCGGGACACACTTAGAGACCCAGTACTTC.